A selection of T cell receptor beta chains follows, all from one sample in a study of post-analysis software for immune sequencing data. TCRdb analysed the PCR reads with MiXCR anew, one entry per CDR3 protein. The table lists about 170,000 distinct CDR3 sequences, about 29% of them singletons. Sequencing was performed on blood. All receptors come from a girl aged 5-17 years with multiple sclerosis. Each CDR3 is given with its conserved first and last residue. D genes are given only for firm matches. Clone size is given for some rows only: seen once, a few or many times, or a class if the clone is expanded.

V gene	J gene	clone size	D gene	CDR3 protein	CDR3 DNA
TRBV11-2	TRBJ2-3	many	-	CASSARPPPDTQYF	TGTGCCAGCAGCGCGCGCCCCCCCCCGGATACGCAGTATTTT
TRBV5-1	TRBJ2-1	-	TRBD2	CVSSPGLVNEQFF	TGCGTCAGCAGCCCGGGACTAGTGAATGAGCAGTTCTTC
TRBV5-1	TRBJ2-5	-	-	CASSWETKYQETQYF	TGCGCCAGCAGCTGGGAGACAAAGTACCAAGAGACCCAGTACTTC
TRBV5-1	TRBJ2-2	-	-	CASRIISGTGELFF	TGCGCCAGCAGAATAATTAGTGGCACCGGGGAGCTGTTTTTT
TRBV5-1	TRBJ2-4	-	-	CASSCRDAGNEEQYF	TGCGCCAGCAGCTGCCGGGACGCCGGGAATGAGGAGCAGTACTTC
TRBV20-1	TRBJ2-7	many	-	CSASPPTTRVDEQYF	TGCAGTGCTAGTCCCCCTACGACTAGAGTCGACGAGCAGTACTTC
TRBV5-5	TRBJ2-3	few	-	CATHWVLTQYF	TGTGCCACCCATTGGGTTCTTACGCAGTATTTT
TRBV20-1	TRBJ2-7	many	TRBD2	CSATASGTYEQYF	TGCAGTGCTACGGCTAGCGGTACCTACGAGCAGTACTTC
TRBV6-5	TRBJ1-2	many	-	CASSPPGLKAGGYTF	TGTGCCAGCAGTCCACCGGGCCTAAAGGCGGGTGGCTACACCTTC
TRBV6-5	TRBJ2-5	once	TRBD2	CASSYSSGSVTAELQETQYF	TGTGCCAGCAGTTACTCTAGCGGGAGCGTAACGGCGGAGCTACAAGAGACCCAGTACTTC
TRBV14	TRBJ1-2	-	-	CAGSPQGASGYTF	TGTGCCGGCAGCCCCCAGGGTGCGAGTGGCTACACCTTC
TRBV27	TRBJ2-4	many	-	CASSTVKLAKNIQYF	TGTGCCAGCAGTACGGTAAAACTAGCCAAAAACATTCAGTACTTC
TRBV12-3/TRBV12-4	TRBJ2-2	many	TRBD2	CASRLAGGRTGELFF	TGTGCCAGCAGACTAGCGGGAGGGAGGACCGGGGAGCTGTTTTTT
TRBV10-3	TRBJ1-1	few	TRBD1	CAHHDRANTEAFF	TGTGCCCACCACGACAGGGCCAACACTGAAGCTTTCTTT
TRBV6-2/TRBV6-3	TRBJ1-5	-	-	CASRGPGPLAYSNQPQHF	TGTGCCAGCAGGGGACCGGGACCGTTGGCTTATAGCAATCAGCCCCAGCATTTT
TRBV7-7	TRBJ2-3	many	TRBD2	CASSLGAGGGTDTQYF	TGTGCTAGCAGCTTAGGAGCAGGCGGGGGGACAGATACGCAGTATTTT
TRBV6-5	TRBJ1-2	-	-	CASSYSFGEYGYTF	TGTGCCAGCAGTTACTCTTTCGGGGAGTATGGCTACACCTTC
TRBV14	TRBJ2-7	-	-	CASSQVGVGEQYF	TGTGCCAGCAGCCAAGTGGGGGTTGGCGAGCAGTACTTC
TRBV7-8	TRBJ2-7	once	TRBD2	CARSLVSPSGRSYNEQYF	TGTGCCCGCAGCTTAGTGTCCCCTAGCGGGAGATCCTACAATGAGCAGTACTTC
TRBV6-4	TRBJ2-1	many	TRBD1	CASSESTGTGQFF	TGTGCCAGCAGTGAAAGCACCGGGACAGGGCAGTTCTTC
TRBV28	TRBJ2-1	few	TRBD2	CASRTWREGLAAYNEQFF	TGTGCCAGCCGAACCTGGCGAGAGGGACTAGCGGCTTACAATGAGCAGTTCTTC
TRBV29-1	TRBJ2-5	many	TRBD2	CSARRTSGQETQYF	TGCAGCGCCCGGAGGACTAGCGGCCAAGAGACCCAGTACTTC
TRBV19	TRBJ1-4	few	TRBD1	CASSPTTGFTEKLFF	TGTGCCAGTAGCCCGACGACAGGGTTCACCGAAAAACTGTTTTTT
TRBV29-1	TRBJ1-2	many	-	CSVAGSNYGYTF	TGCAGCGTTGCGGGCAGCAACTATGGCTACACCTTC
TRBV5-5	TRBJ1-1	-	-	CASSLGGGRSNTEAFF	TGTGCCAGCAGCCTGGGGGGTGGCAGATCGAACACTGAAGCTTTCTTT
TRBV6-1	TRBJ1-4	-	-	CAGRPSDLTTNEKLFF	TGTGCCGGCAGACCCAGCGACCTGACAACTAATGAAAAACTGTTTTTT
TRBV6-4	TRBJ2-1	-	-	CASAPGVGLYNEQFF	TGTGCCAGCGCCCCGGGGGTGGGTTTATACAATGAGCAGTTCTTC
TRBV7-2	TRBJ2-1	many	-	CATSLAEYNEQFF	TGTGCCACTTCCTTAGCGGAATACAATGAGCAGTTCTTC
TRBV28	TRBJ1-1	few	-	CASSLFQTDTEAFF	TGTGCCAGCAGTTTATTCCAGACGGACACTGAAGCTTTCTTT
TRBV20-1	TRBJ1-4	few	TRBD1	CSARRRGTDPSNEKLFF	TGCAGTGCTAGGAGAAGGGGGACAGATCCGTCTAATGAAAAACTGTTTTTT
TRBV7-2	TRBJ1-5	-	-	CASSLKWGGNRPQHF	TGTGCCAGCAGCTTAAAGTGGGGGGGCAATCGGCCCCAGCATTTT
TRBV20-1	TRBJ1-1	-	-	CSASVGGATEAFF	TGCAGTGCTTCCGTCGGGGGCGCAACTGAAGCTTTCTTT
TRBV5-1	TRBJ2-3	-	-	CASSPGPADTQYF	TGCGCCAGCAGCCCTGGACCCGCTGATACGCAGTATTTT
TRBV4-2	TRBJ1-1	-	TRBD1	CASRAGTGVLGTEAFF	TGTGCCAGTAGGGCCGGGACAGGGGTGTTGGGCACTGAAGCTTTCTTT
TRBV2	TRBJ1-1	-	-	CASRLTGNTEAFF	TGTGCCAGCAGACTGACCGGGAACACTGAAGCTTTCTTT
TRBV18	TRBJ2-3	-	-	CASSPSPQADTQYF	TGTGCCAGCTCACCATCCCCCCAGGCAGATACGCAGTATTTT
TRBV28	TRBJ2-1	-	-	CASSSALVGYNEQFF	TGTGCCAGCAGTTCCGCCCTGGTTGGGTATAATGAGCAGTTCTTC
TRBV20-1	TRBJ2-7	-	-	CSAYRSYEQYF	TGCAGTGCTTACAGATCCTACGAGCAGTACTTC
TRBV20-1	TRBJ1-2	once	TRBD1	CSARTGWGANYGYTF	TGCAGTGCCCGGACAGGGTGGGGGGCTAACTATGGCTACACCTTC
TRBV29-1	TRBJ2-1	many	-	CTSWADSGRSYNEQFF	TGCACCAGTTGGGCGGACAGTGGGCGATCCTACAATGAGCAGTTCTTC
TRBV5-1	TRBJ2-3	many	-	CASSLASGTDTQYF	TGCGCCAGCAGCTTGGCGAGCGGCACAGATACGCAGTATTTT
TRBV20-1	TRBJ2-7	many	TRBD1	CSARPGQGLAYEQYF	TGCAGTGCGAGGCCGGGACAGGGGTTAGCCTACGAGCAGTACTTC
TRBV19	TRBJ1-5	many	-	CASSMAFNQPQHF	TGTGCCAGTAGTATGGCATTCAATCAGCCCCAGCATTTT
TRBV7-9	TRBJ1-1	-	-	CASSLAGKVEAFF	TGTGCCAGCAGCTTAGCAGGGAAGGTTGAAGCTTTCTTT
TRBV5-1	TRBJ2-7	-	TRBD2	CASSWDYSYEQYF	TGCGCCAGCAGCTGGGACTACTCCTACGAGCAGTACTTC
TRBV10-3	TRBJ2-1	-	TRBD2	CAIRKLAGGYNEQFF	TGTGCCATCAGAAAACTAGCGGGAGGATATAATGAGCAGTTCTTC
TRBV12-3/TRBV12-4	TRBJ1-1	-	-	CASRRDLGDTEAFF	TGTGCCAGCAGACGGGACCTGGGGGACACTGAAGCTTTCTTT
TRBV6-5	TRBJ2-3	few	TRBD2	CASRLRAGGSDTQYF	TGTGCCAGCAGACTACGAGCGGGAGGTTCAGATACGCAGTATTTT
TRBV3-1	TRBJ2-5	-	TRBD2	CASSPLAVKETQYF	TGTGCCAGCAGCCCCCTAGCGGTCAAAGAGACCCAGTACTTC